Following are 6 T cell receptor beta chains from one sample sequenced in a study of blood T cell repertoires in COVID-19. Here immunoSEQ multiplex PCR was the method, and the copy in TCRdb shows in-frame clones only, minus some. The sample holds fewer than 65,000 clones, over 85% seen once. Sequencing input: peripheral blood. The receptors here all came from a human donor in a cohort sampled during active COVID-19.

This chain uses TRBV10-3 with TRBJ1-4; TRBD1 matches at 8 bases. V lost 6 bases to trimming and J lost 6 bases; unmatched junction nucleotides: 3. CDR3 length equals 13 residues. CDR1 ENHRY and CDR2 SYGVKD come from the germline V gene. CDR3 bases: TGTGCCATCAGGGGACAGGCGGATGAAAAACTGTTTTTT. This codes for CAIRGQADEKLFF.

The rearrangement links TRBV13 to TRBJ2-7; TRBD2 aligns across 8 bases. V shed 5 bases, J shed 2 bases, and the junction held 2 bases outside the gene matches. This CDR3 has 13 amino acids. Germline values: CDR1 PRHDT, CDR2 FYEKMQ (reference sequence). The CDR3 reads CASSPGLAYEQYF. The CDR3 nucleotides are TGTGCCAGCAGCCCGGGACTAGCCTACGAGCAGTACTTC.

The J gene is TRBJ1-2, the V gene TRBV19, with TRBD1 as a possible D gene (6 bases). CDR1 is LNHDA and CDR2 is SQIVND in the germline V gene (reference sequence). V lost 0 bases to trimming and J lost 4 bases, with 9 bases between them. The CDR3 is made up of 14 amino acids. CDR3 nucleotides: TGTGCCAGTAGTATAGATGACAGGATCTATGGCTACACCTTC. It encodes CASSIDDRIYGYTF.

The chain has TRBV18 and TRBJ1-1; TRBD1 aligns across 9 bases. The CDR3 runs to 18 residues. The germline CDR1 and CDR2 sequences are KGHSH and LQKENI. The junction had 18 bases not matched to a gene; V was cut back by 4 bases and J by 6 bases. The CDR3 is CASSLTFGTGTDQAEAFF. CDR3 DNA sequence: TGTGCCAGCTCACTCACTTTCGGGACAGGGACGGATCAGGCTGAAGCTTTCTTT.

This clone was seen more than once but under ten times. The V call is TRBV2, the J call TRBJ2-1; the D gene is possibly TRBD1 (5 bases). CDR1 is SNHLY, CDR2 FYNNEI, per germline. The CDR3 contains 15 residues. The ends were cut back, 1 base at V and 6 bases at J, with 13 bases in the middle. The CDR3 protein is CASSEGQPASNEQFF. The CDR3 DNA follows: TGTGCCAGCAGTGAAGGACAGCCCGCATCCAATGAGCAGTTCTTC.

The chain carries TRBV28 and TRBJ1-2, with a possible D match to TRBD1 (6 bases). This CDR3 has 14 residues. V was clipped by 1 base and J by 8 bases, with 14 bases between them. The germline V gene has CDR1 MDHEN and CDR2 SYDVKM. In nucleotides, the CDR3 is TGTGCCAGCAGTTTATCGGGGGGCAGTAGGGGCTACACCTTC. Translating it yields CASSLSGGSRGYTF.